This T cell receptor beta chain was sequenced for a study of T-cell memory formation after mild COVID-19. Each CDR3 protein is one row after TCRdb ran MiXCR on the 5' RACE reads. This sample has about 110,000 distinct CDR3 sequences, with about 18% found just once. The germline gives CDR1 SGHRS, CDR2 YFSETQ. Trimming cost V 1 base and J 1 base; bases outside gene matches: 3. The length of the CDR3 is 15 residues. The V gene is TRBV5-1, the J gene TRBJ2-3, with TRBD2 matching over 7 bases. The sequencing input was PBMCs or a T cell subset sorted from them (not recorded which). This clonotype originated in a man between 18 and 29 years old who had mild COVID-19 (a few samples of this study predate the infection). Cell type and time point are not known. This CDR3 is CASSLMSGGTDTQYF. CDR3 DNA: TGCGCCAGCAGCTTGATGAGCGGGGGCACAGATACGCAGTATTTT.